A selection of T cell receptor beta chains follows, all from one sample in a study of post-analysis software for immune sequencing data. TCRdb re-called the PCR reads with MiXCR, one entry per CDR3 protein. Of hundreds of thousands of distinct CDR3 sequences listed, around a third are singletons. The specimen was blood. Receptors were obtained from a girl between 10 and 17 years old with multiple sclerosis. The CDR3 runs from the conserved cysteine through the conserved F or W. D genes are given only for firm matches. Clone sizes are given selectively: once, few, many, or a class where the clone is expanded.

clone_size	d_call	v_call	j_call	cdr3_nt	cdr3_aa
few	-	TRBV4-3	TRBJ2-3	TGCGCCAGCAGCCAAGATGGGCAGCTAGATACGCAGTATTTT	CASSQDGQLDTQYF
once	-	TRBV5-6	TRBJ2-1	TGTGCCAGCAGCTTTACGAGGAGCTCCCACAATGAGCAGTTCTTC	CASSFTRSSHNEQFF
once	TRBD1	TRBV7-2	TRBJ1-2	TGTGCCAGCAGCATTTCAGGACAGGGTGGTTCGGGCTACACCTTC	CASSISGQGGSGYTF
-	-	TRBV6-5	TRBJ2-3	TGTGCCAGCTGGGATGCAGATACGCAGTATTTT	CASWDADTQYF
-	TRBD2	TRBV6-2/TRBV6-3	TRBJ2-1	TGTGCCACTAGACTAGCGGTGACCTTGGGAGAGCAGTTCTTC	CATRLAVTLGEQFF
few	-	TRBV12-5	TRBJ1-2	TGTGCTAGTGGTTGGGGGGACTATGGCTACACCTTC	CASGWGDYGYTF
-	-	TRBV10-3	TRBJ1-5	TGTGCCATCGCGGCCCCAGGAGGCCAGCCCCAGCATTTT	CAIAAPGGQPQHF
-	-	TRBV5-1	TRBJ2-1	TGCGCCAACAGCTTGCTTGGGGACCGAGCCTACAATGAGCAGTTCTTC	CANSLLGDRAYNEQFF
-	TRBD2	TRBV4-3	TRBJ2-1	TGCGCCAGCAGCCAAGATGGGGCGGGGGCCTACAATGAGCAGTTCTTC	CASSQDGAGAYNEQFF
-	-	TRBV6-2/TRBV6-3	TRBJ2-6	TGTGCCAGCAGTTACTCGACCTATACTAGGGGAGCAGGGGCCAACGTCCTGACTTTC	CASSYSTYTRGAGANVLTF
-	-	TRBV20-1	TRBJ2-7	TGCAGTGCTAGGGAAGGAGGGTTTTCCTCCTACGAGCAGTACTTC	CSAREGGFSSYEQYF